This is a list of T cell receptor beta chains from one sample in a study of blood T cell repertoires in COVID-19. The data were produced by immunoSEQ multiplex PCR, yet TCRdb's version contains in-frame clones alone and is incomplete. Seen here are 150,000 to 200,000 clones, 70% to 90% observed once, and the top ten hold 2.5% to 3.5%. Sequenced: peripheral blood. The receptors were sampled from a woman aged 30 to 39 with active or convalescent COVID-19. Both conserved end residues are part of each CDR3. D genes are given only for firm matches. Expanded clones are given a class, and other clones once, few, many or no size at all.

CDR3 DNA: TGTGCTAGTGGTTTGGATTACCGGGGCGGGGATCGGCCCCAGCATTTT
CDR3 protein: CASGLDYRGGDRPQHF
J gene: TRBJ1-5
D gene: NA
clone size: NA
V gene: TRBV12-5

CDR3 DNA: TGTGCCACCAGTGACCCGGCGGGGGGCGACAATGAGCAGTTCTTC
CDR3 protein: CATSDPAGGDNEQFF
J gene: TRBJ2-1
D gene: TRBD2
clone size: NA
V gene: TRBV24-1

CDR3 DNA: TGTGCCAGCAGCTTAGCTCCGGGACAGCGCACTGAAGCTTTCTTT
CDR3 protein: CASSLAPGQRTEAFF
J gene: TRBJ1-1
D gene: TRBD1
clone size: NA
V gene: TRBV7-2

CDR3 DNA: TGCGCCAGCAGCCAAGAAGGGAGGGCAACAGAGACCCAGTACTTC
CDR3 protein: CASSQEGRATETQYF
J gene: TRBJ2-5
D gene: TRBD2
clone size: NA
V gene: TRBV4-1

CDR3 DNA: TGTGCCAGTAGTAATTATTATGGCTACACCTTC
CDR3 protein: CASSNYYGYTF
J gene: TRBJ1-2
D gene: NA
clone size: NA
V gene: TRBV19

CDR3 DNA: TGTGCCAGCAGCTCATCAAACTACGAGCAGTACTTC
CDR3 protein: CASSSSNYEQYF
J gene: TRBJ2-7
D gene: NA
clone size: NA
V gene: TRBV7-9

CDR3 DNA: TGTGCCAGCAGCAAAGCGCAGAGAGGGAAGTTCTCCTACAATGAGCAGTTCTTC
CDR3 protein: CASSKAQRGKFSYNEQFF
J gene: TRBJ2-1
D gene: NA
clone size: NA
V gene: TRBV21-1

CDR3 DNA: TGTGCCAGCGGGGGGAGCCGCTCTGGAAACACCATATATTTT
CDR3 protein: CASGGSRSGNTIYF
J gene: TRBJ1-3
D gene: NA
clone size: NA
V gene: TRBV27

CDR3 DNA: TGTGCCTGGAGTCCCGGACATTATTCCAATTCACCCCTCCACTTT
CDR3 protein: CAWSPGHYSNSPLHF
J gene: TRBJ1-6
D gene: NA
clone size: NA
V gene: TRBV30

CDR3 DNA: TGTGCCAGCAGCCCCCTCCGTAGGGGCCCGAACACTGAAGCTTTCTTT
CDR3 protein: CASSPLRRGPNTEAFF
J gene: TRBJ1-1
D gene: NA
clone size: NA
V gene: TRBV7-6

CDR3 DNA: TGTGCCAGTAGCAAAGAAGGGCAGGGGTGGAGCACCGGGGAGCTGTTTTTT
CDR3 protein: CASSKEGQGWSTGELFF
J gene: TRBJ2-2
D gene: NA
clone size: NA
V gene: TRBV19

CDR3 DNA: TGTGCCAGCAGCCCCACCGACAGACCCAATGGCTACACCTTC
CDR3 protein: CASSPTDRPNGYTF
J gene: TRBJ1-2
D gene: NA
clone size: few
V gene: TRBV6-5

CDR3 DNA: TGTGCCAGCAGCACCCGACCTACACTATCCTACGAGCAGTACTTC
CDR3 protein: CASSTRPTLSYEQYF
J gene: TRBJ2-7
D gene: NA
clone size: NA
V gene: TRBV21-1

CDR3 DNA: TGCGCCAGCAGCCAAGCAGGGTTGACTGAAGCTTTCTTT
CDR3 protein: CASSQAGLTEAFF
J gene: TRBJ1-1
D gene: NA
clone size: NA
V gene: TRBV4-1

CDR3 DNA: TGTGCCAGCAGCTTAGTTAGCGGGAACACCGGGGAGCTGTTTTTT
CDR3 protein: CASSLVSGNTGELFF
J gene: TRBJ2-2
D gene: NA
clone size: once
V gene: TRBV11-2

CDR3 DNA: TGCGCCAGCAGCCAAGTTTCCAGGGGAGACACTGAAGCTTTCTTT
CDR3 protein: CASSQVSRGDTEAFF
J gene: TRBJ1-1
D gene: NA
clone size: once
V gene: TRBV4-1

CDR3 DNA: TGTGCCACCAGTGACGGGTCACAACTGCAGTACTTC
CDR3 protein: CATSDGSQLQYF
J gene: TRBJ2-7
D gene: NA
clone size: NA
V gene: TRBV24-1

CDR3 DNA: TGTGCCAGCAGCCGCGGACAGGGGGAACCTGAAGCTTTCTTT
CDR3 protein: CASSRGQGEPEAFF
J gene: TRBJ1-1
D gene: TRBD1
clone size: NA
V gene: TRBV27